This record covers a single TCR beta chain. V lost 7 bases, J lost 4 bases, and 7 bases stayed unmatched. The CDR3 has 14 residues. CDR1 and CDR2 from the germline V gene are SGHRS and YFSETQ. Libraries were prepared by immunoSEQ multiplex PCR; TCRdb keeps only in-frame clonotypes and omits some of them. Of about 14,000 clones in the sample, less than 90% were seen once. The data were obtained in a study of technical replicates of blood from four donors. V is TRBV5-1 and J is TRBJ2-1; the match to TRBD2 covers 8 bases. The material sequenced was PBMCs. The receptor's source is a human donor in good health. For the CDR3, the DNA is TGCGCCAGCTCCTCCTCGGGGGGGTACAATGAGCAGTTCTTC. This codes for CASSSSGGYNEQFF.